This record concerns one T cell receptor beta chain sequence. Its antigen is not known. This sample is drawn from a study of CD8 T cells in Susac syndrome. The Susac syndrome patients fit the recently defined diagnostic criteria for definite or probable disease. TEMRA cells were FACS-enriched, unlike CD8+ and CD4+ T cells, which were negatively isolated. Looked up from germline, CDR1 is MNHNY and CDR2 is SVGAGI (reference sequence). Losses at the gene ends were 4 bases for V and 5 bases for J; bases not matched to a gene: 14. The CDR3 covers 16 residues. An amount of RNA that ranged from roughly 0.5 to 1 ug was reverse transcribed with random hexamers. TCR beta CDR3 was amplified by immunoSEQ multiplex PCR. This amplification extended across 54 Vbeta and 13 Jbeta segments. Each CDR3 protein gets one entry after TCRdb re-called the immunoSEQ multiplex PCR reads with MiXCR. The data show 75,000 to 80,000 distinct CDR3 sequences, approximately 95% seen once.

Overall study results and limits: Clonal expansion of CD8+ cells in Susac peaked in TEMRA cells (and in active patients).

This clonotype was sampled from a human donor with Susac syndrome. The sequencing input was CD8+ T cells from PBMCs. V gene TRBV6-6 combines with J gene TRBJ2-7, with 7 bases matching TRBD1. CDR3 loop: CASSSYGTALGDEQYF. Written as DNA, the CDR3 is TGTGCCAGCAGTTCCTATGGGACAGCCCTTGGGGACGAGCAGTACTTC.